The TCR beta chain described here comes from a study of a mutant IDH1 vaccine in newly diagnosed glioma. Study at large: An approximately 62% male, approximately 38% female split and a mean age of roughly 44 years characterized treated patients. Previous treatment comprised radiotherapy, temozolomide, or both, mostly both.

Trimming pared 1 base from V and 0 bases from J, leaving 10 bases between. Germline-derived CDR1 and CDR2 are SEHNR and FQNEAQ (reference sequence). The CDR3 runs 16 residues. Only in-frame clones appear in the TCRdb table, and some are missing; sequencing was by immunoSEQ multiplex PCR. The sample includes 75,000 to 100,000 clones, 80% to 90% of them seen just once. Stated time point: baseline, week 1 (first vaccination visit). Documented treatment: pre-vaccination baseline after standard-of-care therapy. The source was PBMCs, collected from a glioma patient treated with radiotherapy, temozolomide or both. This sequence joins TRBV7-9 and TRBJ1-3; D call uncertain. The source of this sequence is a woman aged 45-65 years with glioma. The CDR3 DNA sequence: TGTGCCAGCAGCTTAGAAGGAGGCCTCTCTGGAAACACCATATATTTT. The encoded protein is CASSLEGGLSGNTIYF.